These 31 T cell receptor beta chains came from one sample sequenced in a study of long-term antiretroviral therapy in people with HIV. At the survey level, the v3.0 immunoSEQ assay was run. TCRdb's table, derived via immunoSEQ multiplex PCR, lists solely in-frame clones and lacks some. Of tens of thousands of clones detected, about 92% appear once; the ten largest clones hold roughly 7%. The sample here was unsorted PBMCs, taken 4.4 years after starting antiretroviral therapy. The source is a woman aged 50 to 60 with HIV.

V gene TRBV10-1 combines with J gene TRBJ2-3, with D possibly TRBD1 on 5 matching bases. The CDR3 length is 18 residues. V lost 5 bases, J lost 0 bases, and 21 bases lay in between. CDR1 WNHNN and CDR2 SYGVQD come from the germline V gene (reference sequence). This chain's CDR3 is CASSIMWGDTSSTDTQYF. CDR3 in DNA: TGCGCCAGCAGTATCATGTGGGGCGATACTTCTAGCACAGATACGCAGTATTTT.

The chain is built from TRBV7-3 and TRBJ2-3; D is possibly TRBD1 (5 bases). With 6 bases removed from V and 1 base from J, the gap between germline ends came to 14 bases. This CDR3 is 15 amino acids long. The germline gives CDR1 SGHTA, CDR2 FQGTGA. Here the CDR3 reads CASSHGAGGTDTQYF. CDR3 DNA: TGTGCCAGCAGTCATGGGGCTGGGGGCACAGATACGCAGTATTTT.

The CDR3 nucleotides read TGTGCCAGCACCGAAGGCTCCTATAATTCACCCCTCCACTTT. Encoded protein: CASTEGSYNSPLHF. This chain joins TRBV5-6 and TRBJ1-6; no reliable D call. There are 14 residues in the CDR3. Germline loops: CDR1 SGHDT, CDR2 YYEEEE. Trimming pared 6 bases from V and 0 bases from J, leaving 7 bases between.

The CDR3 sequence is CASQLAGGYNEQFF. Here the CDR3 DNA reads TGTGCCAGCCAACTAGCGGGGGGGTACAATGAGCAGTTCTTC. J is TRBJ2-1 and V is TRBV4-2, with 13 positions matching TRBD2. Germline-derived CDR1 and CDR2 are LGHNA and YNFKEQ. V shed 8 bases and J 4 bases; nucleotides not matched to a gene: 2. There are 14 residues in the CDR3.

The chain couples TRBV5-4 to TRBJ2-2; 9 bases match TRBD1. The V and J ends lost 5 bases and 4 bases, in that order; junction bases with no gene match: 12. The germline V gene has CDR1 SGHNT and CDR2 YYREEE (reference sequence). CDR3 length equals 17 residues. For the CDR3, the DNA is TGTGCCAGCAGACGGGGGCGGCCGACAGGGGGCACCGGGGAGCTGTTTTTT. Translating it yields CASRRGRPTGGTGELFF.

This clone was detected only once. This sequence joins TRBV5-4 and TRBJ1-1; D is uncertain. The ends were cut back, 4 bases at V and 6 bases at J, with 22 bases in the middle. The CDR3 runs to 16 residues. Germline loops: CDR1 SGHNT, CDR2 YYREEE (reference sequence). The CDR3: CASSPIRREGVPEAFF. The DNA for the CDR3 is TGTGCCAGCAGCCCCATCCGGCGGGAGGGAGTGCCTGAAGCTTTCTTT.

The rearrangement joins TRBV6-5 to TRBJ1-5; no firm D call. Trimming shortened V by 7 bases and J by 1 base, and 11 bases separated the two germline ends. This CDR3 spans 14 amino acids. Germline CDR1 MNHEY, CDR2 SVGAGI. CDR3 residues: CASNSKGSNQPQHF. CDR3 DNA: TGTGCCAGCAATTCAAAGGGAAGCAATCAGCCCCAGCATTTT.

This chain uses TRBV30 with TRBJ2-7; D might be TRBD1 (6 bases). Trimming removed 1 base from V and 4 bases from J, with 8 bases in between. The germline gives CDR1 GTSNPN, CDR2 SVGIG (reference sequence). The length of the CDR3 is 12 residues. CDR3 protein: CAWSATGYEQYF. The CDR3 DNA sequence: TGTGCCTGGAGTGCTACAGGGTACGAGCAGTACTTC.

This chain joins TRBV6-6 and TRBJ1-1; the D gene is possibly TRBD1 (5 bases). V lost 9 bases and J lost 7, with 15 bases in between. The CDR3 spans 12 residues. CDR1 is MNHNY, CDR2 SVGAGI, per germline (reference sequence). The DNA of the CDR3 is TGTGCCAGTCAGGGAGTAGAAGATGAAGCTTTCTTT. Residues: CASQGVEDEAFF.

The chain is built from TRBV9 and TRBJ1-2; no clear D. The V and J ends lost 9 bases and 4 bases respectively, with 10 bases between them. Germline assignment: CDR1 SGDLS and CDR2 YYNGEE. The CDR3 runs 11 residues. This CDR3 is CATGGGYGYTF. The CDR3 DNA follows: TGTGCCACCGGTGGAGGCTATGGCTACACCTTC. Drawing the rest from reference TRBV9 and TRBJ1-2, the complete variable domain is DSGVTQTPKHLITATGQRVTLRCSPRSGDLSVYWYQQSLDQGLQFLIQYYNGEERAKGNILERFSAQQFPDLHSELNLSSLELGDSALYFCATGGGYGYTFGSGTRLTVV.

V usage is TRBV12-5 and J usage is TRBJ1-1; 8 bases line up with TRBD1. Germline V gives CDR1 LGHNT, CDR2 FRNRAP. The ends lost 9 bases at V and 4 bases at J; junction bases unmatched: 7. CDR3 length: 13 amino acids. The CDR3 loop reads CASSDRGRTEAFF. The CDR3 DNA sequence: TGTGCTAGCAGCGACAGGGGACGCACTGAAGCTTTCTTT.

This chain connects TRBV6-1 to TRBJ2-7; 10 bases match TRBD1. Unmatched junction bases numbered 9, after V lost 1 base and J lost 6 bases. This CDR3 spans 16 amino acids. Looked up from germline, CDR1 is MNHNS and CDR2 is SASEGT. The CDR3, as DNA: TGTGCCAGCAGTGAAGATCAACGACAGGGGGCCGGCGAGCAGTACTTC. Translation: CASSEDQRQGAGEQYF.

The rearrangement uses TRBV5-6 and TRBJ1-5, with 7 bases fitting TRBD1. This CDR3 spans 18 amino acids. V shed 1 base, J shed 1 base, and the junction held 11 bases outside the gene matches. CDR1 and CDR2 from the germline V gene are SGHDT and YYEEEE. The CDR3 is CASSLFVRGYVSNQPQHF. The CDR3 DNA reads as TGTGCCAGCAGCTTGTTTGTCAGGGGGTATGTGAGCAATCAGCCCCAGCATTTT.

V usage is TRBV5-1 and J usage is TRBJ2-7, with 9 bases lining up with TRBD1. The V gene end was trimmed by 2 bases and the J gene end by 3 bases; junction bases not matched to a gene: 6. CDR1 is SGHRS, CDR2 YFSETQ, per germline. The CDR3 runs 15 residues. The CDR3 coding sequence is TGCGCCAGCAGCTTACAATGGGGACAGGGCTACGAGCAGTACTTC. Translation: CASSLQWGQGYEQYF.

The CDR3 DNA reads as TGTGCCAGCAGCCGGGGGGGACAGGAGAGCGAAATGAACACTGAAGCTTTCTTT. Its translation is CASSRGGQESEMNTEAFF. V is TRBV11-2 and J is TRBJ1-1, with 8 bases fitting TRBD1. The CDR3 is made up of 18 amino acids. The germline V gene encodes CDR1 SGHAT and CDR2 FQNNGV. J was trimmed by 0 bases and V by 5 bases; bases with no gene match: 14.

This chain links TRBV5-6 with TRBJ1-4; D perhaps matches TRBD1 (6 bases). Trimming stripped 2 bases from V and 6 bases from J, with 17 bases between. CDR3 size: 16 residues. CDR1 is SGHDT and CDR2 is YYEEEE in the germline V gene. The CDR3 is CASSFRWRAGDEKLFF. The CDR3 DNA reads as TGTGCCAGCAGCTTTAGGTGGAGGGCAGGGGATGAAAAACTGTTTTTT. Full variable domain (outside the CDR3, taken from reference TRBV5-6 and TRBJ1-4): DAGVTQSPTHLIKTRGQQVTLRCSPKSGHDTVSWYQQALGQGPQFIFQYYEEEERQRGNFPDRFSGHQFPNYSSELNVNALLLGDSALYLCASSFRWRAGDEKLFFGSGTQLSVL.

The genes are TRBV10-1 and TRBJ1-6; D is undetermined. V was pared by 8 bases and J by 4 bases, with 3 bases between. The CDR3 sequence is 11 residues long. The germline V gene encodes CDR1 WNHNN and CDR2 SYGVQD (reference sequence). Written as DNA, the CDR3 is TGCGCCAGCCTTTATAATTCACCCCTCCACTTT. It translates to CASLYNSPLHF.

The sample holds one count of this clone. This chain joins TRBV27 and TRBJ2-7; D might be TRBD1 (8 bases). Trimming left V 2 bases short and J 5 bases short, with 13 bases between. Per germline, CDR1 MNHEY and CDR2 SMNVEV (reference sequence). This CDR3 has 14 residues. CDR3 sequence reads: CASSLSGTGNEQYF. The CDR3 coding sequence is TGTGCCAGCAGTTTAAGCGGGACAGGCAACGAGCAGTACTTC.

J is TRBJ2-7 and V is TRBV5-5; 9 bases fit TRBD1. J gave up 4 bases and V 3 bases, and 11 bases lay outside the gene matches. From germline, CDR1 is SGHKS and CDR2 YYEKEE (reference sequence). The CDR3 covers 16 residues. The CDR3 loop is CASSSATGGGGYEQYF. In DNA form, the CDR3 reads TGTGCCAGCAGCTCTGCGACAGGGGGGGGAGGATACGAGCAGTACTTC.

This chain links TRBV5-5 with TRBJ1-1; TRBD1 is a possible D gene (5 bases). The V end was cut by 1 base, the J end by 5 bases, with 12 bases between. In germline, CDR1 is SGHKS, CDR2 YYEKEE (reference sequence). The CDR3 is made up of 14 amino acids. This chain's CDR3 is CASSLPKGVTEAFF. DNA of the CDR3: TGTGCCAGCAGCTTGCCGAAAGGGGTTACTGAAGCTTTCTTT.

The chain links TRBV29-1 to TRBJ1-1, with 10 bases aligning to TRBD1. V shed 6 bases and J 1 base; nucleotides not matched to a gene: 5. The CDR3 is made up of 14 amino acids. Germline CDR1 and CDR2: SQVTM and ANQGSEA. The CDR3, as DNA: TGCAGCGTAACAAGGACAGGGGGGAACACTGAAGCTTTCTTT. As protein: CSVTRTGGNTEAFF.

V gene TRBV7-2 combines with J gene TRBJ2-5; 10 bases fit TRBD2. V shed 5 bases, J shed 4 bases, and the junction held 10 bases outside the gene matches. The CDR3 consists of 16 residues. Germline CDR1 reads SGHTA; CDR2 reads FQGNSA. The CDR3, as DNA: TGTGCCAGCAGCGAATGGGCTAGCGGGGGAGGAGAGACCCAGTACTTC. Translation: CASSEWASGGGETQYF.

The rearrangement uses TRBV4-2 and TRBJ2-1; possibly TRBD1 or TRBD2 for D (5 bases each). This CDR3 contains 16 residues. The germline V gene has CDR1 LGHNA and CDR2 YNFKEQ. Trimming took 3 bases from V and 2 from J, leaving 14 bases between them. The CDR3 region has the DNA TGTGCCAGCAGCCAGATTACCGGGACCACCTACAATGAGCAGTTCTTC. This sequence encodes CASSQITGTTYNEQFF.

The sample holds one count of this clone. V usage is TRBV15 and J usage is TRBJ2-7; D call uncertain. The CDR3 sequence is 13 residues long. In germline, CDR1 is LNHNV, CDR2 YYDKDF (reference sequence). V dropped 3 bases and J dropped 4 bases, with 10 bases sitting between them. The CDR3 spells CATSRALGYEQYF. Written as DNA, the CDR3 is TGTGCCACCAGCAGGGCTCTGGGGTACGAGCAGTACTTC.

This clone is a singleton in its sample. The chain combines TRBV29-1 with TRBJ2-3, with 16 bases that match TRBD2. J gave up 4 bases and V 5 bases, and 9 bases lay outside the gene matches. The germline V gene encodes CDR1 SQVTM and CDR2 ANQGSEA. The CDR3 consists of 17 residues. CDR3 nucleotide sequence: TGCAGCGTTACCGGGACTAGCGGGGGGGCCTTAGCAGATACGCAGTATTTT. The encoded protein is CSVTGTSGGALADTQYF.

The V call is TRBV6-5, the J call TRBJ2-7; 10 bases are a match to TRBD1. The V segment lost 6 bases and the J segment 1 base; nucleotides outside the gene matches: 6. CDR3 size: 15 residues. Germline CDR1 and CDR2: MNHEY and SVGAGI. The CDR3 DNA reads as TGTGCCAGCAGATACCGGGACAGGGGATCCTACGAGCAGTACTTC. Its protein is CASRYRDRGSYEQYF.

The CDR3 nucleotides read TGTGCCAGCAGTCCGCAGGGGGTAACTGAAGCTTTCTTT. Translation gives CASSPQGVTEAFF. V is TRBV2 and J is TRBJ1-1, with TRBD1 matching 7 bases. V dropped 5 bases and J dropped 5; count of bases not matched to a gene: 5. The CDR3 contains 13 residues. CDR1 is SNHLY, CDR2 FYNNEI, per germline.

The chain's CDR3 is CASSVGDGHYEQYF. Written as DNA, the CDR3 is TGTGCCAGCAGCGTAGGGGACGGACACTACGAGCAGTACTTC. J is TRBJ2-7 and V is TRBV9; D assignment may be TRBD1 or TRBD2 (5 bases each). Between the trimmed V and J ends, which lost 0 bases and 3 bases, there was a span of 10 bases. Germline V CDR1 and CDR2: SGDLS, YYNGEE. The CDR3 sequence is 14 residues long.

The chain links TRBV27 to TRBJ2-7; D ambiguous. The V end lost 6 bases, the J end lost 0 bases, and 9 bases lay between the germline ends. This CDR3 has 13 amino acids. CDR1 and CDR2 from the germline V gene are MNHEY and SMNVEV (reference sequence). The CDR3 region is CASSRYGSYEQYF. DNA of the CDR3: TGTGCCAGCAGCCGTTATGGCTCCTACGAGCAGTACTTC.

The gene calls are TRBV7-2 and TRBJ2-7, with D tentatively TRBD1 (5 bases). Trimming left V 5 bases short and J 6 bases short, with 17 bases between. From germline, CDR1 is SGHTA and CDR2 FQGNSA. The CDR3 is 14 residues long. In nucleotides, the CDR3 is TGTGCCAGCAGCCGCCCCAGGGATCGGGCCGAGCAGTACTTC. Amino acid sequence: CASSRPRDRAEQYF.

The rearrangement uses TRBV9 and TRBJ2-3, with 7 bases aligning to TRBD1. The CDR3 contains 15 residues. After removal of 2 bases from V and 2 bases from J, the junction contained 5 bases not matched to a gene. Germline V gene lookup returns CDR1 SGDLS and CDR2 YYNGEE. CDR3 DNA sequence: TGTGCCAGCAGCGTGACAGGGCATATCACAGATACGCAGTATTTT. Protein: CASSVTGHITDTQYF.